The 14 T cell receptor beta chains in this list originate from one sample, sequenced in a study of T-cell reconstitution after alpha-beta-depleted transplantation in children. Unique molecular identifiers featured in how the TCRbeta library was prepared. MiXCR, run by TCRdb on the PCR reads, gives a single entry per CDR3 protein. The table lists 200,000 to 250,000 distinct CDR3 sequences, roughly 8.2% of them singletons, with 5% to 8% in the top ten. Sequences were derived from PBMCs, mostly from graft donor cells, sampled 180 days after TCRalphabeta/CD19-depleted stem cell transplant. The source is a male patient between 10 and 17 years old who had a stem cell transplant for acute lymphoblastic leukemia, so the T cells may come from the graft donor.

This clonotype came up many times. The chain employs TRBV5-4 and TRBJ2-6; no definite D call. Germline V gene data show CDR1 as SGHNT and CDR2 as YYREEE (reference sequence). The length of the CDR3 is 16 residues. Deletions cut 2 bases from V and 2 bases from J, with 11 bases between. The CDR3 loop reads CASSFMGGTGANVLTF. CDR3 DNA: TGTGCCAGCAGCTTTATGGGTGGAACTGGGGCCAACGTCCTGACTTTC.

This clonotype was seen repeatedly, ten times or more. The chain couples TRBV7-7 to TRBJ2-1; D gene ambiguous. Deletions cut 1 base from V and 7 bases from J, with 11 bases between. The germline V gene has CDR1 SSHAT and CDR2 FNYEAQ (reference sequence). The CDR3 has 14 amino acids. CDR3 bases: TGTGCCAGCAGCTTAGGGGGTTCATGGAATGAGCAGTTCTTC. Its protein product is CASSLGGSWNEQFF.

Ten or more counts support this clonotype. The chain combines TRBV18 with TRBJ2-1; no firm D call. Germline-derived CDR1 and CDR2 are KGHSH and LQKENI. Trimming removed 2 bases at V and 0 bases at J, with 8 bases between. The CDR3 totals 15 residues. The CDR3 sequence: CASSPGRSSYNEQFF. The CDR3 DNA reads as TGTGCCAGCTCACCAGGACGGAGCTCCTACAATGAGCAGTTCTTC.

This clonotype was counted ten times or more. The chain couples TRBV5-1 to TRBJ2-3; 8 positions agree with TRBD2. This CDR3 comprises 15 residues. V shed 4 bases and J 4 bases; nucleotides not matched to a gene: 8. The germline CDR1 and CDR2 sequences are SGHRS and YFSETQ. The CDR3 region is CASSPGRLASDTQYF. Here the CDR3 DNA reads TGCGCCAGCAGCCCAGGGAGACTAGCGTCAGATACGCAGTATTTT.

This clonotype was observed at least ten times. The chain combines TRBV7-9 with TRBJ2-7; tentatively, D is TRBD1 (6 bases). CDR1 is SEHNR and CDR2 is FQNEAQ in the germline V gene (reference sequence). The V and J ends lost 0 bases and 6 bases respectively, with 9 bases between them. The CDR3 length is 13 residues. In DNA form, the CDR3 reads TGTGCCAGCAGCTTAGCTGCAGGGGTCGAGCAGTACTTC. It is translated as CASSLAAGVEQYF.

At least ten counts were recorded for this clonotype. This chain joins TRBV2 and TRBJ2-7, with D tentatively TRBD1 (5 bases). Trimming left V 7 bases short and J 5 bases short, with 12 bases between. The CDR3 extends over 12 amino acids. CDR1 and CDR2 from the germline V gene are SNHLY and FYNNEI. CDR3 DNA: TGTGCCAGCATGGGCAGGGTTGACGAGCAGTACTTC. Translated: CASMGRVDEQYF.

The sample holds many counts of this clonotype. The V gene is TRBV6-5, the J gene TRBJ1-2; D remains unclear. Germline V CDR1 and CDR2: MNHEY, SVGAGI. V lost 2 bases to trimming and J lost 6 bases, with 13 bases between them. The CDR3 extends over 14 amino acids. CDR3 sequence reads: CASSYGPILDGYTF. The CDR3 DNA is TGTGCCAGCAGTTACGGACCGATCCTAGATGGCTACACCTTC.

With respect to this clonotype: A much larger clone lies a single base off, so this may be a read error. The J gene is TRBJ1-5, the V gene TRBV20-1; 7 positions match TRBD1. This CDR3 has 14 amino acids. Germline V CDR1 and CDR2: DFQATT, SNEGSKA (reference sequence). The CDR3, as DNA: TGCTGTGCTAGCGCTGACAGGGCCCGACAGCCCCAGCATTTT. Translating gives CCASADRARQPQHF.

This clonotype has only a few counts. The chain is built from TRBV11-2 and TRBJ2-6; 10 bases are a match to TRBD2. The germline V gene has CDR1 SGHAT and CDR2 FQNNGV. There are 18 residues in the CDR3. With V trimmed by 5 bases and J by 0 bases, 7 bases remained unmatched. CDR3 DNA sequence: TGTGCCAGCAGCCCGAGGACTAGCGGATACTCTGGGGCCAACGTCCTGACTTTC. It is translated as CASSPRTSGYSGANVLTF.

This clonotype was detected a few times. The chain employs TRBV5-1 and TRBJ2-2, with 11 bases lining up with TRBD2. Per the germline V gene, CDR1 is SGHRS and CDR2 is YFSETQ. Losses at the gene ends were 4 bases for V and 3 bases for J; bases not matched to a gene: 11. The CDR3 extends over 18 amino acids. In DNA form, the CDR3 reads TGCGCCAGCAGCGTACGCCCGGGACTAGCGGATCACACCGGGGAGCTGTTTTTT. The encoded protein is CASSVRPGLADHTGELFF.

V is TRBV29-1 and J is TRBJ1-1, with D maybe TRBD1 (6 bases). V lost 1 base and J 4 bases, leaving 10 bases between the germline ends. CDR1 and CDR2 (germline): SQVTM, ANQGSEA. This CDR3 spans 13 amino acids. The CDR3 sequence: CSVEGGLSTEAFF. Here the CDR3 DNA reads TGCAGCGTTGAAGGGGGGCTATCCACTGAAGCTTTCTTT.

In this sample, this clonotype turned up many times. The rearrangement joins TRBV18 to TRBJ2-5; no clear D gene. The CDR3 runs to 15 residues. Looked up from germline, CDR1 is KGHSH and CDR2 is LQKENI. V lost 1 base to trimming and J lost 1 base, with 10 bases between them. CDR3 protein: CASSPRRPGQETQYF. In DNA form, the CDR3 reads TGTGCCAGCTCACCACGAAGGCCAGGCCAAGAGACCCAGTACTTC.

This chain links TRBV7-9 with TRBJ2-5; D gene uncertain. The CDR3 runs to 12 residues. The V gene lost 5 bases and the J gene lost 12 bases, with 16 bases spanning the gap. Germline V gene sequence: CDR1 SEHNR, CDR2 FQNEAQ (reference sequence). CDR3 amino acids: CASSTQARSKYF. CDR3 in DNA: TGTGCCAGCAGCACACAAGCCCGTTCGAAGTACTTC.

This clonotype was found a few times. V usage is TRBV19 and J usage is TRBJ1-1; possibly TRBD1 for D (6 bases). The CDR3 length is 15 residues. The V gene's germline CDR1 is LNHDA and CDR2 SQIVND (reference sequence). Trimming took 7 bases from V and 1 from J, leaving 16 bases between them. CDR3 coding DNA: TGTGCCAGTATTCTTAGAGGGGGAACGAACACTGAAGCTTTCTTT. Its protein is CASILRGGTNTEAFF.